This T cell receptor (delta chain) was captured in a study of Vδ1+ human thymocytes. In regard to this clone: Antigen unknown.

Extracted RNA was reverse transcribed into cDNA. CDR3 amplicons came from multiplex PCR with pooled V-gene forward and constant-region reverse primers. TCRdb reanalysed the multiplex PCR reads with CATT. The sample consists of about 55,000 delta-chain clones, approximately 16% of them appearing once. V lost 2 bases and J 0 bases, leaving 10 bases between the germline ends. From germline, CDR1 is TSWWSYY and CDR2 QGS. The CDR3 sequence is 16 residues long. Study outcomes and limitations: Thymic TRG and TRD repertoires appeared highly polyclonal, with Gaussian CDR3 length distributions.

Alphabeta T cells were depleted, then CD3+ Vdelta1+ Vdelta2- thymocytes were FACS-sorted. The specimen sequenced was Vdelta1+ gamma-delta thymocytes from the thymus. Subset noted: FACS-sorted CD3+ TCRalphabeta- TCRVdelta1+ TCRVdelta2- thymocytes. The gene calls are TRDV1 and TRDJ2; D is undetermined. The sequence was obtained from a boy in the first two years of life who had congenital heart surgery. Here the CDR3 reads CALGETPITLTAQLFF. The CDR3 nucleotides are TGTGCTCTTGGGGAAACGCCGATTACTTTGACAGCACAACTCTTCTTT.